Reported below is one T cell receptor (beta chain). What it binds is not known. CDR3 length equals 18 residues. Primers included in the PCR were 60 Vbeta and 13 Jbeta primers. Produced via immunoSEQ multiplex PCR; TCRdb's table is partial and in-frame only. The table has some 110,000 clones, nearly 80% seen once. These data are taken from a study of cytomegalovirus exposure and HLA in healthy donors. Whole-study context: One earlier analysis, a look at approximately 190 million T cells, found some 120 million unique TCR beta sequences. Study-wide findings and caveats: The classifier reportedly diagnosed cytomegalovirus status with high specificity and sensitivity.

The specimen sequenced was PBMCs. The chain joins TRBV21-1 to TRBJ2-1; the table's D call, TRBD1, has no DNA check behind it. TRBV21-1 is classified as a pseudogene. The TCR sequence derives from a man between 60 and 70 years old in good health and CMV-seropositive. CDR3 residues: CASSLHPGTGGTHNEQFF. As DNA, the CDR3 is TGTGCCAGCAGCCTACATCCTGGGACAGGGGGGACTCACAATGAGCAGTTCTTC.